The 18 T cell receptor beta chains presented below share a single source sample, sequenced in a study of T cell responses to AZD1222 COVID-19 vaccine. Here immunoSEQ multiplex PCR was the method, and the copy in TCRdb shows in-frame clones only, minus some. The sample has approximately 56,000 clones, 80% to 90% seen once. This specimen consisted of peripheral blood, obtained on day 0 of AZD1222 vaccination. Receptors were obtained from an adult in good health.

The V gene is TRBV20-1, the J gene TRBJ1-4, with D unclear. The CDR3 is 14 amino acids. Germline V CDR1 and CDR2: DFQATT, SNEGSKA (reference sequence). Trimming took 3 bases from V and 7 from J, leaving 15 bases between them. The CDR3 reads CSASPPVGVEKLFF. The CDR3 DNA follows: TGCAGTGCTAGTCCCCCGGTTGGGGTTGAAAAACTGTTTTTT.

V usage is TRBV19 and J usage is TRBJ2-7; D may be TRBD1 (6 bases). This CDR3 has 14 residues. Trimming took off 0 bases at V and 0 bases at J, with 6 bases between the two ends. Per the germline V gene, CDR1 is LNHDA and CDR2 is SQIVND (reference sequence). The CDR3 here is CASSIEGGSYEQYF. DNA of the CDR3: TGTGCCAGTAGTATAGAAGGGGGCTCCTACGAGCAGTACTTC. The full variable domain, completed using reference TRBV19 and TRBJ2-7, is DGGITQSPKYLFRKEGQNVTLSCEQNLNHDAMYWYRQDPGQGLRLIYYSQIVNDFQKGDIAEGYSVSREKKESFPLTVTSAQKNPTAFYLCASSIEGGSYEQYFGPGTRLTVT.

This chain connects TRBV18 to TRBJ1-1; D not certain. CDR3 length: 13 residues. Germline assignment: CDR1 KGHSH and CDR2 LQKENI. The germline V and J ends were trimmed by 1 base and 1 base, with 4 bases remaining between them. In DNA, the CDR3 is TGTGCCAGCTCACCACGGGAGAACACTGAAGCTTTCTTT. Amino acids: CASSPRENTEAFF.

The table lists this clone with a few counts. The genes are TRBV25-1 and TRBJ1-2; tentatively, D is TRBD1 (6 bases). CDR3 size: 15 residues. V lost 2 bases, J lost 4 bases, and 14 bases lay in between. The germline V gene has CDR1 MGHDK and CDR2 SYGVNS. CDR3 amino acids: CASSEGPGASYGYTF. The CDR3 nucleotides are TGTGCCAGCAGTGAAGGGCCGGGGGCTAGCTATGGCTACACCTTC.

This clone was observed a handful of times. The rearrangement uses TRBV3-1 (or the pseudogene TRBV3-2) and TRBJ1-1, with D possibly being TRBD1 (6 bases). Per germline, CDR1 LGHDT and CDR2 YNNKEL (reference sequence). This CDR3 comprises 15 residues. V dropped 0 bases and J dropped 3 bases, with 11 bases sitting between them. The DNA of the CDR3 is TGTGCCAGCAGCCAAGAAACAGGGTGGTACACTGAAGCTTTCTTT. Residues: CASSQETGWYTEAFF.

The chain is built from TRBV5-1 and TRBJ2-5, with 10 bases identical to TRBD2. The CDR3 spans 17 residues. The V and J ends lost 0 bases and 2 bases, in that order; junction bases with no gene match: 7. Germline-derived CDR1 and CDR2 are SGHRS and YFSETQ. The CDR3 protein is CASSLAPLAGDQETQYF. CDR3 DNA sequence: TGCGCCAGCAGCTTGGCCCCCCTAGCGGGAGATCAAGAGACCCAGTACTTC.

This CDR3 is CASSPTGGFNEQFF. The DNA of the CDR3 is TGTGCCAGTAGTCCGACAGGGGGGTTTAATGAGCAGTTCTTC. The chain carries TRBV19 and TRBJ2-1; 9 bases agree with TRBD1. CDR3 length: 14 amino acids. CDR1 is LNHDA, CDR2 SQIVND, per germline (reference sequence). The ends lost 5 bases at V and 7 bases at J; junction bases unmatched: 6.

The V gene is TRBV28, the J gene TRBJ1-5; no clear D gene. The CDR3 totals 12 residues. V dropped 8 bases and J dropped 4 bases, with 9 bases sitting between them. CDR1 and CDR2 from the germline V gene are MDHEN and SYDVKM. The CDR3 sequence: CASGLSNQPQHF. The CDR3 DNA follows: TGTGCCAGCGGGCTCTCAAATCAGCCCCAGCATTTT.

This sequence joins TRBV5-4 and TRBJ2-1; TRBD2 is a possible D gene (6 bases). V lost 1 base and J lost 5, with 19 bases in between. From germline, CDR1 is SGHNT and CDR2 YYREEE (reference sequence). This CDR3 has 17 amino acids. CDR3 in amino acids: CASSLWEASHLHNEQFF. CDR3 coding DNA: TGTGCCAGCAGCTTGTGGGAGGCGAGCCATCTCCACAATGAGCAGTTCTTC.

This rearrangement joins TRBV27 to TRBJ2-1, with D maybe TRBD1 (6 bases). The CDR3 spans 16 residues. Germline-derived CDR1 and CDR2 are MNHEY and SMNVEV (reference sequence). Trimming removed 2 bases from V and 5 bases from J, with 16 bases in between. The CDR3 DNA follows: TGTGCCAGCAGTTTAAGGTCCAGGGGTCTCCACAATGAGCAGTTCTTC. Amino acid sequence: CASSLRSRGLHNEQFF.

This chain connects TRBV28 to TRBJ2-7; D unclear. The CDR3 sequence is 15 residues long. The V end was cut by 6 bases, the J end by 1 base, with 16 bases between. In germline, CDR1 is MDHEN, CDR2 SYDVKM. The CDR3 protein is CASRPTRFNSYEQYF. The CDR3 DNA reads TGTGCCAGCAGGCCGACCCGCTTCAATTCCTACGAGCAGTACTTC.

The V and J genes are TRBV12-3 or TRBV12-4 and TRBJ1-1; D gene ambiguous. This CDR3 comprises 8 residues. The V end was cut by 4 bases, the J end by 11 bases, with 2 bases between. CDR3: CASSSAFF. For the CDR3, the DNA is TGTGCCAGCAGTTCGGCTTTCTTT.

The chain joins TRBV5-1 to TRBJ1-4; D call uncertain. Trimming stripped 6 bases from V and 7 bases from J, with 22 bases between. The CDR3 runs to 16 residues. CDR1 and CDR2 from the germline V gene are SGHRS and YFSETQ. The CDR3 bases are TGCGCCAGCATGACACCACCCTCACGGGCGAGTGAAAAACTGTTTTTT. Translated, it gives CASMTPPSRASEKLFF.

The rearrangement links TRBV5-1 to TRBJ1-2, with TRBD1 matching over 10 bases. Germline V gene sequence: CDR1 SGHRS, CDR2 YFSETQ. The CDR3 length is 18 residues. The V and J ends lost 3 bases and 0 bases, in that order; junction bases with no gene match: 11. CDR3: CASSSPDRGLLANYGYTF. In DNA form, the CDR3 reads TGCGCCAGCAGCTCGCCCGACAGGGGGCTCTTAGCTAACTATGGCTACACCTTC.

This clone was observed a few times. The rearrangement joins TRBV5-4 to TRBJ1-2; possible D gene TRBD1, 5 bases. The CDR3 runs 15 residues. Per germline, CDR1 SGHNT and CDR2 YYREEE (reference sequence). The germline V and J ends were trimmed by 0 bases and 8 bases, with 17 bases remaining between them. The CDR3 DNA reads TGTGCCAGCAGCTTGGGGCAGCCTATAGGGGAGGGCTACACCTTC. Protein: CASSLGQPIGEGYTF.

The table lists this clone with a few counts. V usage is TRBV7-8 and J usage is TRBJ2-1; tentatively, D is TRBD2 (6 bases). Germline assignment: CDR1 SGHVS and CDR2 FQNEAQ. Trimming pared 4 bases from V and 0 bases from J, leaving 10 bases between. The CDR3 runs to 15 residues. CDR3 sequence (DNA): TGTGCCAGCAGCTATGCGGGGAGCTCCTACAATGAGCAGTTCTTC. Translated, it gives CASSYAGSSYNEQFF.

The rearrangement joins TRBV12-3 or TRBV12-4 to TRBJ2-5; a possible D gene is TRBD1 (6 bases). Deletions cut 6 bases from V and 5 bases from J, with 13 bases between. This CDR3 has 13 amino acids. CDR3 DNA sequence: TGTGCCAGCAGCTTTATGCAGGGGGAGACCCAGTACTTC. This codes for CASSFMQGETQYF.

The rearrangement links TRBV6-1 to TRBJ1-2; no definite D call. V lost 6 bases to trimming and J lost 4 bases, with 9 bases between them. Germline-derived CDR1 and CDR2 are MNHNS and SASEGT. The CDR3 extends over 12 amino acids. The CDR3 DNA is TGTGCCAGCAGGGACGGCCCCTATGGCTACACCTTC. Encoded protein: CASRDGPYGYTF.